This T cell receptor beta chain was sequenced in a study of blood T cell repertoires in COVID-19. Looking at the study overall: Donors in the United States, Italy and Spain gave samples during acute or convalescent COVID-19.

The count of this clone is one. Assay used: immunoSEQ multiplex PCR; TCRdb lists only in-frame clones, some missing. The sample has over 100,000 clones, about nine tenths seen once. Germline V gene data show CDR1 as GTSNPN and CDR2 as SVGIG (reference sequence). V dropped 2 bases and J dropped 9 bases, with 16 bases sitting between them. The CDR3 is 13 amino acids. This TCR was recovered from a man over 45 with acute or convalescent COVID-19. The rearrangement uses TRBV30 and TRBJ2-5; TRBD2 might be the D (6 bases). What was sequenced was peripheral blood. This chain's CDR3 is CAWSPGAGGAQYF. The CDR3, as DNA: TGTGCCTGGAGTCCTGGGGCCGGCGGGGCCCAGTACTTC. Drawing the rest from reference TRBV30 and TRBJ2-5, the complete variable domain is SQTIHQWPATLVQPVGSPLSLECTVEGTSNPNLYWYRQAAGRGLQLLFYSVGIGQISSEVPQNLSASRPQDRQFILSSKKLLLSDSGFYLCAWSPGAGGAQYFGPGTRLLVL.